A single sample is the source of the 31 T cell receptor beta chains below, sequenced in a study of CD8+ T cells in alopecia areata (dated by TCRdb to 2016 to 2018). The time point label, as the study defines it: baseline before oral tofacitinib. Library preparation employed the immunoSEQ multiplex PCR assay. For TCR sequencing, RNA was extracted from every sample and reverse transcribed into cDNA to serve as template. In its TCRdb copy, this immuneACCESS table keeps in-frame sequences only and misses some clones. Where compared with another copy, unresolved V genes explain less than half of these, and the others have no known cause. This sample comprises 150,000 to 200,000 clones, 67% of them detected only once. The ten largest clones add up to approximately 10% of the sample. The specimen comprised CD8+ T cells sorted from blood, sampled at week 0. The source of these receptors is a human donor with alopecia areata.

J is TRBJ1-6 and V is TRBV27; 8 bases fit TRBD1. Trimming took 6 bases from V and 10 from J; bases not matched to a gene: 5. The CDR3 loop spans 13 amino acids. Germline values: CDR1 MNHEY, CDR2 SMNVEV (reference sequence). The CDR3, as DNA: TGTGCCAGCAGCACTGGACAGGGATCACCCCTCCACTTT. Its protein is CASSTGQGSPLHF.

Only one count was recorded for this clone. The rearrangement joins TRBV29-1 to TRBJ2-1; D remains unclear. V lost 5 bases, J lost 0 bases, and 11 bases lay in between. The CDR3 has 14 amino acids. Germline V gives CDR1 SQVTM, CDR2 ANQGSEA. The chain's CDR3 is CSVPKTSSYNEQFF. The CDR3 DNA follows: TGCAGCGTTCCTAAAACCAGCTCCTACAATGAGCAGTTCTTC.

The V call is TRBV2, the J call TRBJ2-3, with D unresolved. This CDR3 has 15 residues. Trimming pared 1 base from V and 0 bases from J, leaving 8 bases between. The germline CDR1 and CDR2 sequences are SNHLY and FYNNEI. The CDR3 DNA is TGTGCCAGCAGTGAAGGGGCAGCTAGCACAGATACGCAGTATTTT. Translation: CASSEGAASTDTQYF.

Notes on this clone: Relative to the germline gene, one junction end is altered; a read error may explain this. The chain joins TRBV4-1 to TRBJ1-4, with D maybe TRBD1 (5 bases). CDR3 length equals 15 residues. Germline CDR1 reads MGHRA; CDR2 reads YSYEKL. CDR3 amino acids: CASSQGTRAVEKLFF. In nucleotides, the CDR3 is TGCGCCAGCAGTCAAGGGACTCGGGCGGTTGAAAAACTGTTTTTT.

This chain joins TRBV2 and TRBJ1-5; D not certain. Germline V gene data show CDR1 as SNHLY and CDR2 as FYNNEI. V dropped 4 bases and J dropped 3 bases, with 16 bases sitting between them. This CDR3 region has 16 residues. Here the CDR3 reads CASSVTEGFDNQPQHF. DNA of the CDR3: TGTGCCAGCAGTGTAACCGAGGGTTTTGACAATCAGCCCCAGCATTTT.

This clone was observed a single time. The rearrangement joins TRBV30 to TRBJ2-7; 7 nucleotides match TRBD1. This CDR3 comprises 11 residues. The germline CDR1 and CDR2 sequences are GTSNPN and SVGIG (reference sequence). The V and J ends lost 5 bases and 7 bases, in that order; junction bases with no gene match: 5. In nucleotides, the CDR3 is TGTGCCTGGGGCAGGGGGTGGGAGCAGTACTTC. Encoded protein: CAWGRGWEQYF.

The rearrangement links TRBV27 to TRBJ2-1; 7 nucleotides match TRBD1. Germline CDR1 reads MNHEY; CDR2 reads SMNVEV (reference sequence). This CDR3 spans 18 amino acids. J lost 0 bases, V lost 1 base, and 9 bases had no gene match. CDR3 nucleotides: TGTGCCAGCAGTTTATTCTCGGGACAGCCCAGCTCCTACAATGAGCAGTTCTTC. It encodes CASSLFSGQPSSYNEQFF.

The chain employs TRBV4-1 and TRBJ2-6, with unresolved D. The CDR3 has 16 residues. Trimming cost V 1 base and J 0 bases, with 7 bases left between them. The germline CDR1 and CDR2 sequences are MGHRA and YSYEKL. CDR3 sequence reads: CASSQAGSSGANVLTF. The CDR3 region has the DNA TGCGCCAGCAGCCAAGCCGGTTCCTCTGGGGCCAACGTCCTGACTTTC.

The rearrangement uses TRBV7-3 and TRBJ2-5; possibly TRBD1 or TRBD2 for D (6 bases each). This CDR3 spans 15 amino acids. Germline values: CDR1 SGHTA, CDR2 FQGTGA. Trimming cost V 1 base and J 4 bases, with 13 bases left between them. CDR3 DNA: TGTGCCAGCAGCTTAATTGGTGGGGGGCGAGAGACCCAGTACTTC. Its protein product is CASSLIGGGRETQYF.

Only a few counts were recorded for this clone. The chain uses TRBV29-1 and TRBJ1-5; no definite D call. This CDR3 spans 13 amino acids. Trimming left V 8 bases short and J 5 bases short, with 16 bases between. Germline V gene data show CDR1 as SQVTM and CDR2 as ANQGSEA. CDR3 DNA: TGCAGCCCAATTGGGCCCTATTATCAGCCCCAGCATTTT. Residues: CSPIGPYYQPQHF.

This chain links TRBV25-1 with TRBJ2-1, with TRBD2 matching 7 bases. CDR3 size: 12 residues. Germline V gene lookup returns CDR1 MGHDK and CDR2 SYGVNS. The J segment lost 12 bases and the V segment lost 4 bases, leaving 6 bases of the junction unmatched. Written as DNA, the CDR3 is TGTGCCAGCAGTGCGACTAGCAGCGTGCAGTTCTTC. It codes for CASSATSSVQFF.

This clone was counted once. The chain carries TRBV7-2 and TRBJ2-3, with 8 bases lining up with TRBD2. The V gene's germline CDR1 is SGHTA and CDR2 FQGNSA. The CDR3 totals 15 residues. V lost 4 bases to trimming and J lost 2 bases; unmatched junction nucleotides: 5. CDR3 amino acids: CASSSGTRFTDTQYF. CDR3 nucleotides: TGTGCCAGCAGCTCCGGGACTAGGTTCACAGATACGCAGTATTTT.

The chain couples TRBV9 to TRBJ2-7; no reliable D call. The length of the CDR3 is 13 residues. The germline V and J ends were trimmed by 0 bases and 2 bases, with 6 bases remaining between them. The germline gives CDR1 SGDLS, CDR2 YYNGEE. CDR3 protein: CASSVDSTYEQYF. In DNA form, the CDR3 reads TGTGCCAGCAGCGTAGACAGCACCTACGAGCAGTACTTC.

This chain uses TRBV9 with TRBJ2-2; D perhaps matches TRBD2 (5 bases). The CDR3 has 11 amino acids. Germline lookup yields CDR1 SGDLS and CDR2 YYNGEE. Trimming took 4 bases from V and 9 from J, leaving 7 bases between them. This chain's CDR3 is CASSPGRELFF. CDR3 in DNA: TGTGCCAGCAGCCCCGGGAGGGAGCTGTTTTTT.

V usage is TRBV11-2 and J usage is TRBJ2-1; TRBD2 agrees at 9 bases. The germline gives CDR1 SGHAT, CDR2 FQNNGV. V gave up 4 bases and J gave up 9 bases; unmatched junction bases: 10. This CDR3 is built from 15 residues. The CDR3 sequence is CASSSPGTSWSEQFF. The CDR3 DNA follows: TGTGCCAGCAGCTCCCCCGGGACTAGCTGGAGTGAGCAGTTCTTC.

The gene calls are TRBV29-1 and TRBJ2-1; D is perhaps TRBD2 (7 bases). In germline, CDR1 is SQVTM, CDR2 ANQGSEA. This CDR3 has 14 amino acids. Deletions cut 1 base from V and 7 bases from J, with 14 bases between. The CDR3 sequence: CSVEGGRGGNEQFF. CDR3 nucleotide sequence: TGCAGCGTTGAAGGAGGCAGGGGAGGGAATGAGCAGTTCTTC.

The table lists this clone with a few counts. The chain combines TRBV29-1 with TRBJ2-3, with 9 bases that match TRBD2. Germline V gene data show CDR1 as SQVTM and CDR2 as ANQGSEA. J lost 5 bases, V lost 7 bases, and 7 bases had no gene match. The CDR3 runs 13 residues. The CDR3 region is CSASGSGGDTQYF. In nucleotides, the CDR3 is TGCAGCGCCAGCGGTAGCGGGGGAGATACGCAGTATTTT.

The chain has TRBV4-2 and TRBJ2-6, with 10 bases matching TRBD1. V was pared by 4 bases and J by 4 bases, with 10 bases of the junction left unmatched. From germline, CDR1 is LGHNA and CDR2 YNFKEQ. The CDR3 extends over 18 amino acids. The CDR3 DNA follows: TGTGCCAGCAGCCCGACGGACAGGGGGGAATCCGGGGCCAACGTCCTGACTTTC. Protein sequence: CASSPTDRGESGANVLTF.

The V and J genes are TRBV15 and TRBJ2-3; 8 bases align to TRBD1. V gave up 4 bases and J gave up 3 bases; unmatched junction bases: 6. There are 15 residues in the CDR3. The germline V gene encodes CDR1 LNHNV and CDR2 YYDKDF (reference sequence). As DNA, the CDR3 is TGTGCCACCAGCACCGGACAGGGTGAGACAGATACGCAGTATTTT. Translating it yields CATSTGQGETDTQYF.

The chain recombines TRBV6-1 with TRBJ1-1; maybe TRBD1 (6 bases). The CDR3 runs 12 residues. Germline CDR1 reads MNHNS; CDR2 reads SASEGT. Trimming took 10 bases from V and 1 from J, leaving 10 bases between them. The CDR3 is CATGQTNTEAFF. The CDR3 DNA follows: TGTGCCACCGGACAGACGAACACTGAAGCTTTCTTT.

The chain links TRBV19 to TRBJ2-7, with unresolved D. This CDR3 has 15 residues. V gave up 5 bases and J gave up 5 bases, with 19 bases separating them. Germline V lookup: CDR1 LNHDA, CDR2 SQIVND (reference sequence). The CDR3: CASSAFLSSPNEQYF. CDR3 nucleotides: TGTGCCAGTAGTGCCTTTCTCTCCTCACCCAACGAGCAGTACTTC. The full variable domain, completed using reference TRBV19 and TRBJ2-7, is DGGITQSPKYLFRKEGQNVTLSCEQNLNHDAMYWYRQDPGQGLRLIYYSQIVNDFQKGDIAEGYSVSREKKESFPLTVTSAQKNPTAFYLCASSAFLSSPNEQYFGPGTRLTVT.

The V call is TRBV5-1, the J call TRBJ2-7; TRBD1 aligns across 7 bases. Germline V gene lookup returns CDR1 SGHRS and CDR2 YFSETQ. The CDR3 is made up of 13 amino acids. After removal of 5 bases from V and 2 bases from J, the junction contained 4 bases not matched to a gene. The CDR3 nucleotides are TGCGCCAGCAGGTCGGGACAGCCCTACGAGCAGTACTTC. It codes for CASRSGQPYEQYF.

This clone has just a few counts. J is TRBJ1-2 and V is TRBV30; 8 nucleotides agree with TRBD1. Germline-derived CDR1 and CDR2 are GTSNPN and SVGIG (reference sequence). The CDR3 covers 14 residues. V lost 0 bases and J lost 6; bases outside the gene matches: 6. CDR3 protein: CAWSVGQGSNGYTF. The CDR3 DNA follows: TGTGCCTGGAGTGTAGGACAGGGAAGCAATGGCTACACCTTC. Full variable domain (remainder filled in from reference TRBV30 and TRBJ1-2): SQTIHQWPATLVQPVGSPLSLECTVEGTSNPNLYWYRQAAGRGLQLLFYSVGIGQISSEVPQNLSASRPQDRQFILSSKKLLLSDSGFYLCAWSVGQGSNGYTFGSGTRLTVV.

The V call is TRBV2, the J call TRBJ2-7; D gene uncertain. CDR1 and CDR2 (germline): SNHLY, FYNNEI. Trimming pared 7 bases from V and 0 bases from J, leaving 7 bases between. This CDR3 is 12 amino acids long. The CDR3 DNA reads TGTGCCAGCATGGAGAGCTCCTACGAGCAGTACTTC. Translating it yields CASMESSYEQYF.

The V call is TRBV30, the J call TRBJ1-1, with D maybe TRBD1 (6 bases). Germline V gene sequence: CDR1 GTSNPN, CDR2 SVGIG (reference sequence). Between the trimmed V and J ends, which lost 5 bases and 5 bases, there was a span of 12 bases. CDR3 length equals 12 residues. CDR3: CAWGDRRTEAFF. The DNA for the CDR3 is TGTGCCTGGGGTGACAGGCGGACTGAAGCTTTCTTT.

This chain links TRBV25-1 with TRBJ2-7; D gene ambiguous. The CDR3 loop spans 13 amino acids. CDR1 and CDR2 (germline): MGHDK, SYGVNS. The V gene lost 1 base and the J gene lost 5 bases, with 9 bases spanning the gap. CDR3 bases: TGTGCCAGCAGTGAATCTGTGGACGACGAGCAGTACTTC. It translates to CASSESVDDEQYF.

This clone was detected only a few times. For the CDR3, the DNA is TGCAGCGTTTCTGGACTAGCGGGGACTTACTACGAGCAGTACTTC. This translates into CSVSGLAGTYYEQYF. The chain uses TRBV29-1 and TRBJ2-7, with 12 bases lining up with TRBD2. The V gene end was trimmed by 5 bases and the J gene end by 3 bases; junction bases not matched to a gene: 8. Germline assignment: CDR1 SQVTM and CDR2 ANQGSEA. The CDR3 loop spans 15 amino acids.

The chain has TRBV30 and TRBJ2-1; 10 bases are shared with TRBD2. Trimming cost V 2 bases and J 4 bases; bases outside gene matches: 20. Germline assignment: CDR1 GTSNPN and CDR2 SVGIG (reference sequence). The CDR3 length is 20 residues. DNA for the CDR3: TGTGCCTGGAGTTCCCCCCGGTGGTCTAGCGGGGGATCAGATTACAATGAGCAGTTCTTC. Amino acid sequence: CAWSSPRWSSGGSDYNEQFF.

V usage is TRBV25-1 and J usage is TRBJ1-5, with D possibly TRBD1 on 6 matching bases. Trimming took off 4 bases at V and 7 bases at J, with 14 bases between the two ends. The CDR3 has 14 residues. Germline values: CDR1 MGHDK, CDR2 SYGVNS. CDR3 residues: CASSGNRERQPQHF. The CDR3 nucleotides are TGTGCCAGCAGTGGAAACAGGGAACGGCAGCCCCAGCATTTT.

The chain carries TRBV10-3 and TRBJ2-7, with 9 bases that match TRBD2. The CDR3 has 15 residues. Unmatched junction bases numbered 15, after V lost 6 bases and J lost 9 bases. CDR1 ENHRY and CDR2 SYGVKD come from the germline V gene. CDR3 residues: CAIRTFNSGGIVQYF. CDR3 bases: TGTGCCATCAGGACCTTTAATAGCGGGGGAATTGTGCAGTACTTC.

The table lists this clone with a count of one. The rearrangement uses TRBV6-5 and TRBJ2-7; tentatively, D is TRBD2 (5 bases). This CDR3 contains 11 residues. The ends were cut back, 8 bases at V and 7 bases at J, with 12 bases in the middle. Germline V CDR1 and CDR2: MNHEY, SVGAGI. Here the CDR3 reads CASYRGGEQYF. Written as DNA, the CDR3 is TGTGCCAGCTACCGGGGTGGAGAGCAGTACTTC.